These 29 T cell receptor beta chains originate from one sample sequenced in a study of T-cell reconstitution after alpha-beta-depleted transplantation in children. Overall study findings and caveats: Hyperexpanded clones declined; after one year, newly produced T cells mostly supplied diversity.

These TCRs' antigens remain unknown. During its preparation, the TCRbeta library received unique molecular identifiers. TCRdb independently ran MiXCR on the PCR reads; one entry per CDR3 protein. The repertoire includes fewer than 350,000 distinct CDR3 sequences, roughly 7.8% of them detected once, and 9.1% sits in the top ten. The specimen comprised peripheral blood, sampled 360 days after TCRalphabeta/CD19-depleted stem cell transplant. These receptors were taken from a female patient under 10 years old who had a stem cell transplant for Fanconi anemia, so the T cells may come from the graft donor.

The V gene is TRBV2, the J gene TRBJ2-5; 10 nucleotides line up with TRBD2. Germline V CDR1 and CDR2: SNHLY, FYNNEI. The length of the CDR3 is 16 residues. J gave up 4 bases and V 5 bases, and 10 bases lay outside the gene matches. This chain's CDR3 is CASSHTGGLATETQYF. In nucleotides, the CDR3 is TGTGCCAGCAGTCACACCGGGGGACTAGCGACAGAGACCCAGTACTTC. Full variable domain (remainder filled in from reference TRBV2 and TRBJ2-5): EPEVTQTPSHQVTQMGQEVILRCVPISNHLYFYWYRQILGQKVEFLVSFYNNEISEKSEIFDDQFSVERPDGSNFTLKIRSTKLEDSAMYFCASSHTGGLATETQYFGPGTRLLVL.

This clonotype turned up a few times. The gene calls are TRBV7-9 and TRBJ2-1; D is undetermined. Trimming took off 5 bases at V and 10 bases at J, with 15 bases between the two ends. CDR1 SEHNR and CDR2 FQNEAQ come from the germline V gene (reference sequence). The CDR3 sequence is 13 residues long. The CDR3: CASSLSAGTEQFF. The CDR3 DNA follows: TGTGCCAGCAGCCTGTCGGCTGGCACGGAGCAGTTCTTC.

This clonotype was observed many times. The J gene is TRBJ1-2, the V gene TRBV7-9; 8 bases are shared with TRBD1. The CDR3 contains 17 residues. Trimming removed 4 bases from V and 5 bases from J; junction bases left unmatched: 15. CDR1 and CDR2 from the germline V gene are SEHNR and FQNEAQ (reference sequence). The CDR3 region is CASSSTRNVQGGYGYTF. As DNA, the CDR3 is TGTGCCAGCAGCTCCACTCGAAACGTACAGGGGGGATATGGCTACACCTTC.

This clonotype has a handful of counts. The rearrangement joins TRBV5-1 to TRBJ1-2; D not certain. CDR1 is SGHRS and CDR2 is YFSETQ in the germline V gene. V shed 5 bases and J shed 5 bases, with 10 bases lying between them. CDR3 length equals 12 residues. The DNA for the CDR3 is TGCGCCAGCAGTACGGACGGGTATGGCTACACCTTC. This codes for CASSTDGYGYTF.

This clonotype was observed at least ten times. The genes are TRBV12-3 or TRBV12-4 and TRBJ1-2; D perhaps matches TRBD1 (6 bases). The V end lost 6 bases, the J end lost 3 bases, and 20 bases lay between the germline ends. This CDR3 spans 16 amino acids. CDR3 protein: CASSFRTGTIDYGYTF. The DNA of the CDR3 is TGTGCCAGCAGCTTTAGGACGGGGACAATCGACTATGGCTACACCTTC.

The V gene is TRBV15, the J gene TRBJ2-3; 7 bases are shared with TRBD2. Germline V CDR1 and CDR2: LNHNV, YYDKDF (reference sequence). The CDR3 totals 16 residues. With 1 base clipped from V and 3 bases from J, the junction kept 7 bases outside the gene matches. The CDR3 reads CATSRGSGGLTDTQYF. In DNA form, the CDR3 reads TGTGCCACCAGCAGAGGGTCGGGGGGTTTAACAGATACGCAGTATTTT.

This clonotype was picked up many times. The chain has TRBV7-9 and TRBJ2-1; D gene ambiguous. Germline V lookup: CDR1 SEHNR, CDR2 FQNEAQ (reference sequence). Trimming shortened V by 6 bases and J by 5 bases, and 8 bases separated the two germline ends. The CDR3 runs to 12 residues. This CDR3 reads CASRARDNEQFF. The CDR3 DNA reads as TGTGCCAGCAGGGCGAGAGACAATGAGCAGTTCTTC.

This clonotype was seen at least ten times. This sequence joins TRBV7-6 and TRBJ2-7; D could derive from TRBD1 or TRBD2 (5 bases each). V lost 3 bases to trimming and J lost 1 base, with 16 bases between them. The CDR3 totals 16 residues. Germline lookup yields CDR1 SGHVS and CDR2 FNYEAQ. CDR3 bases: TGTGCCAGCAGCTTGGGGACCTCTGGAGTTTCCTACGAGCAGTACGTC. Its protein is CASSLGTSGVSYEQYV.

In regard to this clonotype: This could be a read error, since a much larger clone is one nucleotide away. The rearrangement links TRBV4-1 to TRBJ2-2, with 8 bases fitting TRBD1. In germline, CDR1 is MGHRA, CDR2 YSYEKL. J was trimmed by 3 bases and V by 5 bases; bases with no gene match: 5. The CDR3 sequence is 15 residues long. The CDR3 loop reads CASSSGQAHTGELFF. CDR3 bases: TGCGCCAGCAGCTCGGGACAGGCTCACACCGGGGAGCTGTTTTTT.

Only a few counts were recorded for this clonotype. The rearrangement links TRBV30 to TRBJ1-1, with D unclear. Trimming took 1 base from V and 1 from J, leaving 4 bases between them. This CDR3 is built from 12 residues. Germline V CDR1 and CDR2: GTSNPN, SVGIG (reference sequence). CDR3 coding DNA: TGTGCCTGGAGTGCAGGGAACACTGAAGCTTTCTTT. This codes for CAWSAGNTEAFF. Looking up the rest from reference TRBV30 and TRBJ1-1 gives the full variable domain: SQTIHQWPATLVQPVGSPLSLECTVEGTSNPNLYWYRQAAGRGLQLLFYSVGIGQISSEVPQNLSASRPQDRQFILSSKKLLLSDSGFYLCAWSAGNTEAFFGQGTRLTVV.

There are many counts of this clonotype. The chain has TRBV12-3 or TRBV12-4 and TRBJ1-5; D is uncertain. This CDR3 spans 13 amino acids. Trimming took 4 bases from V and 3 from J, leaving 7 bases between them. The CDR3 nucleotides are TGTGCCAGCAGTTACGGGGTCAATCAGCCCCAGCATTTT. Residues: CASSYGVNQPQHF.

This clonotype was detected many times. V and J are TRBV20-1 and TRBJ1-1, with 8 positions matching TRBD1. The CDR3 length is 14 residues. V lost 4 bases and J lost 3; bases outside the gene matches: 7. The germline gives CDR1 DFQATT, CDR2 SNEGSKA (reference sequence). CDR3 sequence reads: CSAMDREYDTEAFF. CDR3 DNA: TGCAGTGCTATGGACAGGGAATATGACACTGAAGCTTTCTTT.

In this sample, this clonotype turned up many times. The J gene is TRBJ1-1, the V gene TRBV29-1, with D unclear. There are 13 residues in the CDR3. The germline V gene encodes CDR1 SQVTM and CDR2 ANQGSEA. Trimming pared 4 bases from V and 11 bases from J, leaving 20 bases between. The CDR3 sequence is CSVGSSGRIMAFF. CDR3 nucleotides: TGCAGCGTTGGCTCAAGCGGGAGAATTATGGCTTTCTTT.

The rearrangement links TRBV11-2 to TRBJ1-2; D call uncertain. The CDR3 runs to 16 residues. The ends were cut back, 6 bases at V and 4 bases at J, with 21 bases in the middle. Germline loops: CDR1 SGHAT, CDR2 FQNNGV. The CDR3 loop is CASRSPGGVESYGYTF. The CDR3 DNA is TGTGCCAGCAGATCCCCAGGCGGGGTAGAGAGCTATGGCTACACCTTC.

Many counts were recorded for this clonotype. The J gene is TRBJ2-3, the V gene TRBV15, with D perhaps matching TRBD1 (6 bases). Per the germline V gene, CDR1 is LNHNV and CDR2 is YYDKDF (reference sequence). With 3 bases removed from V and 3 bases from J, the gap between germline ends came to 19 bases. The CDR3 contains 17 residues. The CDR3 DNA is TGTGCCACCAGCAGGAGGAATTTGGGACATTCAACAGATACGCAGTATTTT. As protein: CATSRRNLGHSTDTQYF.

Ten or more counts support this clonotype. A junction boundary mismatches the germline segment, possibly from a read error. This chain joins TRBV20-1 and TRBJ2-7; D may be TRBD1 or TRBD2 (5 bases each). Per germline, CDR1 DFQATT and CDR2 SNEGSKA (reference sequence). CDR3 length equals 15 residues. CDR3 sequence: CSARVTGTASSEQYF. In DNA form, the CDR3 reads TGCAGTGCTAGAGTAACTGGGACGGCCTCCTCCGAGCAGTACTTC.

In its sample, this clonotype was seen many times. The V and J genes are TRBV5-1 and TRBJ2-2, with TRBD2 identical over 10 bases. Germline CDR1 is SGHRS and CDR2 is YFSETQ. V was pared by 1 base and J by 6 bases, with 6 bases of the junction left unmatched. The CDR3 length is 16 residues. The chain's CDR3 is CASSLLLAGHPGELFF. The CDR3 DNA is TGCGCCAGCAGCTTGCTACTAGCGGGACATCCCGGGGAGCTGTTTTTT.

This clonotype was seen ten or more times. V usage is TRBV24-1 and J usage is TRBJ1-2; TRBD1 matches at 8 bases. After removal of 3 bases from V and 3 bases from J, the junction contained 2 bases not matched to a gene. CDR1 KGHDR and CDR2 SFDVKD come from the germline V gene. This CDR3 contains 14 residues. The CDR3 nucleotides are TGTGCCACCAGTGATCCGGGACAGGACTATGGCTACACCTTC. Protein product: CATSDPGQDYGYTF.

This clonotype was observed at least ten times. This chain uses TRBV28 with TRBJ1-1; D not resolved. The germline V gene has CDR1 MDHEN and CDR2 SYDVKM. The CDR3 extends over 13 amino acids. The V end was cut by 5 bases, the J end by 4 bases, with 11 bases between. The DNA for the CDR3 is TGTGCCAGCAGTAGGGATGAAAGCACTGAAGCTTTCTTT. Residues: CASSRDESTEAFF.

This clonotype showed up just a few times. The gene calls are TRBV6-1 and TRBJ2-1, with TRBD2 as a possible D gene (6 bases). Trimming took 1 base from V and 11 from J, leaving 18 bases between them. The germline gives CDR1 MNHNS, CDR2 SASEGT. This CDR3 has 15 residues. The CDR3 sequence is CASSEGRAPGLKQFF. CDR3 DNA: TGTGCCAGCAGTGAAGGGCGGGCCCCGGGACTCAAGCAGTTCTTC.

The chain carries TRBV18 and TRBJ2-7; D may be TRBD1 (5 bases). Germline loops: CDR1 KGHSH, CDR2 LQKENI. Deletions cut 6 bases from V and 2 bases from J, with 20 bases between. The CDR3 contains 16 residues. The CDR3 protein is CASSLQTGSSTYEQYF. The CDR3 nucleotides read TGTGCCAGCTCCCTGCAAACAGGATCTTCCACCTACGAGCAGTACTTC.

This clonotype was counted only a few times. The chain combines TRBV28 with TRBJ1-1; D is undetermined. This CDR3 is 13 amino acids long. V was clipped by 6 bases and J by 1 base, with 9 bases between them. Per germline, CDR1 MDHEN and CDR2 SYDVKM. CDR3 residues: CASSYPGNTEAFF. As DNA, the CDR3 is TGTGCCAGCAGCTACCCAGGGAACACTGAAGCTTTCTTT.

As DNA, the CDR3 is TGTGCCAGCAGTTCCACAAGTACCTACGAGCAGTACTTC. Translation gives CASSSTSTYEQYF. The chain couples TRBV28 to TRBJ2-7; D is unresolved. This CDR3 spans 13 amino acids. The germline V gene encodes CDR1 MDHEN and CDR2 SYDVKM. Between the trimmed V and J ends, which lost 4 bases and 2 bases, there was a span of 9 bases.

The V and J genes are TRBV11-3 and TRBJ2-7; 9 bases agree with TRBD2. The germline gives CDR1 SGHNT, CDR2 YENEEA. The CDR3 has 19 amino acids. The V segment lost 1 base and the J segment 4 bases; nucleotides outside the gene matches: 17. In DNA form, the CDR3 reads TGTGCCAGCAGCTTAGGGAGACTAGCGGAGCTACCACAACTGTACGAGCAGTACTTC. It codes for CASSLGRLAELPQLYEQYF.

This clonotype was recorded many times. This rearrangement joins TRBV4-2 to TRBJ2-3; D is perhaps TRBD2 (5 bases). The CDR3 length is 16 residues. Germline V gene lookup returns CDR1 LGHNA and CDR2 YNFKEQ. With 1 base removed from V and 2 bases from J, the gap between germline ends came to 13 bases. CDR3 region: CASSQATRAPTDTQYF. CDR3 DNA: TGTGCCAGCAGCCAAGCGACGCGGGCCCCCACAGATACGCAGTATTTT.

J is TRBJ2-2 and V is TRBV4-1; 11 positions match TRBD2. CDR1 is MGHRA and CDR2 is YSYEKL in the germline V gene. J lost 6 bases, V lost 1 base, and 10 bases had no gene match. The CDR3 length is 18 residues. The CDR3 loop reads CASSQVRETSGESGELFF. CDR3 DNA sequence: TGCGCCAGCAGCCAAGTACGCGAGACTAGCGGGGAGTCCGGGGAGCTGTTTTTT.

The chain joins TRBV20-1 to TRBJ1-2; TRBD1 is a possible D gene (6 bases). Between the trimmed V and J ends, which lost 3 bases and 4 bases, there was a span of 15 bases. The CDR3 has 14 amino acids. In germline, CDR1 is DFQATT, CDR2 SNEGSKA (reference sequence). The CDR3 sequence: CSARDPIGGYGYTF. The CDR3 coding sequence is TGCAGTGCTAGGGACCCCATAGGGGGCTATGGCTACACCTTC.

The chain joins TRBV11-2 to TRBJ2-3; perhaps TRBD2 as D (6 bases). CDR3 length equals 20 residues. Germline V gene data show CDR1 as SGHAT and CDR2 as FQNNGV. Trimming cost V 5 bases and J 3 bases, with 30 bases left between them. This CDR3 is CASSQSQDPVDYMFTDTQYF. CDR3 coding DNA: TGTGCCAGCAGCCAATCCCAAGACCCCGTGGACTATATGTTTACAGATACGCAGTATTTT.

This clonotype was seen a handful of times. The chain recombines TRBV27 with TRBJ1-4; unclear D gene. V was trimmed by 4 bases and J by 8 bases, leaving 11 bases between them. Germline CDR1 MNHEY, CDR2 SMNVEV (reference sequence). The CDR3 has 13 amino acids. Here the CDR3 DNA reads TGTGCCAGCAGTTCCCTTCCGGGCGAAAAACTGTTTTTT. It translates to CASSSLPGEKLFF.